This T cell receptor (beta chain) was captured by sequencing in a study of shared clonotypes between healthy human individuals. Positively selected for CCR7, the CD45RO-negative cells used as naive CD8 cells excluded terminally differentiated effector memory CD45RA+ cells. Genomic DNA of each subset was evenly split across several immunoSEQ plates. Only in-frame clones appear in the TCRdb table, and some are missing; sequencing was by immunoSEQ multiplex PCR. This table has a few million clones, over 85% appearing once. The germline CDR1 and CDR2 sequences are MNHNS and SASEGT. V lost 6 bases and J lost 0, with 11 bases in between. The CDR3 covers 15 residues.

The chain is built from TRBV6-1 and TRBJ2-2; D unclear. Sequencing used naive CD8+ T cells from PBMCs. The sequence derives from a man younger than 35 in good health. Some clones in this sample may be carry-over from other donors' samples. The CDR3 nucleotides are TGTGCCAGCAGCATCCGGGCCCCGAACACCGGGGAGCTGTTTTTT. Translating it yields CASSIRAPNTGELFF.